These 12 T cell receptor beta chains share one sample of origin, sequenced in a study of blood T cell repertoires in COVID-19. Profiled with immunoSEQ multiplex PCR; TCRdb holds only in-frame clones, not every one. The sample has some 74,000 clones; 80% are singletons. The sequencing sample was made of peripheral blood. The receptors originated from a human donor in a cohort sampled during active COVID-19.

The chain combines TRBV19 with TRBJ2-2; 15 bases fit TRBD2. Germline V CDR1 and CDR2: LNHDA, SQIVND (reference sequence). This CDR3 comprises 19 residues. V lost 3 bases, J lost 4 bases, and 9 bases stayed unmatched. The CDR3 spells CASSMGLAGGQLGTGELFF. The CDR3 nucleotides are TGTGCCAGTAGTATGGGACTAGCGGGGGGTCAGCTCGGCACCGGGGAGCTGTTTTTT.

This clone was seen a few times. The chain combines TRBV4-1 with TRBJ1-5, with 8 bases that match TRBD1. J gave up 3 bases and V 5 bases, and 6 bases lay outside the gene matches. The CDR3 loop spans 15 amino acids. The germline V gene encodes CDR1 MGHRA and CDR2 YSYEKL. As DNA, the CDR3 is TGCGCCAGCAGCATCCGGGACAGGAACAATCAGCCCCAGCATTTT. Amino acid sequence: CASSIRDRNNQPQHF.

The V gene is TRBV5-1, the J gene TRBJ2-3, with 8 bases identical to TRBD1. The CDR3 is made up of 15 amino acids. Germline V gene data show CDR1 as SGHRS and CDR2 as YFSETQ. Trimming took 8 bases from V and 1 from J; bases not matched to a gene: 9. CDR3 loop: CASQTRDRRTDTQYF. For the CDR3, the DNA is TGCGCCAGTCAGACCCGGGACAGGCGCACAGATACGCAGTATTTT.

This clone showed up just a few times. The chain links TRBV11-3 to TRBJ2-1; 14 nucleotides match TRBD2. The ends lost 8 bases at V and 14 bases at J; junction bases unmatched: 8. The V gene's germline CDR1 is SGHNT and CDR2 YENEEA. CDR3 size: 13 residues. Here the CDR3 DNA reads TGTGCCAGCGTCGGGACTAGCGGGAGTAAGGAGTTCTTC. Protein sequence: CASVGTSGSKEFF.

The chain employs TRBV6-6 and TRBJ1-3; 7 bases map to TRBD1. Per germline, CDR1 MNHNY and CDR2 SVGAGI (reference sequence). Trimming took 6 bases from V and 10 from J; bases not matched to a gene: 9. This CDR3 has 13 amino acids. The CDR3 nucleotides read TGTGCCAGCAGCGACCAGGGGGGTAGGACCATATATTTT. It translates to CASSDQGGRTIYF.

J is TRBJ1-2 and V is TRBV7-9; 8 bases line up with TRBD1. V was pared by 5 bases and J by 8 bases, with 10 bases of the junction left unmatched. CDR1 is SEHNR, CDR2 FQNEAQ, per germline (reference sequence). CDR3 size: 14 residues. The CDR3 region is CASSTGGTGGGYTF. CDR3 coding DNA: TGTGCCAGCAGCACCGGCGGAACAGGGGGAGGCTACACCTTC.

The chain links TRBV3-1 (or the pseudogene TRBV3-2) to TRBJ2-5, with TRBD2 matching 8 bases. The trim removed 4 bases at V and 4 bases at J, leaving 11 bases unmatched. This CDR3 is built from 16 residues. Germline V gene lookup returns CDR1 LGHDT and CDR2 YNNKEL (reference sequence). CDR3 sequence: CASSRRRRAGAETQYF. CDR3 sequence (DNA): TGTGCCAGCAGCCGGAGGCGTCGAGCGGGAGCAGAGACCCAGTACTTC.

V and J are TRBV25-1 and TRBJ1-2; possibly TRBD1 for D (6 bases). CDR1 is MGHDK, CDR2 SYGVNS, per germline. V gave up 2 bases and J gave up 1 base, with 14 bases separating them. This CDR3 region has 16 residues. CDR3 protein: CASSETRTGINYGYTF. CDR3 bases: TGTGCCAGCAGTGAAACTAGAACAGGGATTAACTATGGCTACACCTTC.

The chain recombines TRBV7-2 with TRBJ2-3; 8 nucleotides line up with TRBD2. V was pared by 2 bases and J by 2 bases, with 3 bases of the junction left unmatched. Germline V gene lookup returns CDR1 SGHTA and CDR2 FQGNSA. This CDR3 is 15 amino acids long. The CDR3 spells CASSLIAGPTDTQYF. For the CDR3, the DNA is TGTGCCAGCAGCTTAATAGCGGGACCCACAGATACGCAGTATTTT.

The chain employs TRBV21-1 and TRBJ2-3; TRBD2 is taken as the D call from the table, unchecked against the DNA. TRBV21-1 is a listed pseudogene. The CDR3 has 17 residues. CDR3 loop: CASSTRLAGGGTDTQYF. As DNA, the CDR3 is TGTGCCAGCAGCACCCGACTAGCGGGAGGGGGGACAGATACGCAGTATTTT.

The chain carries TRBV23-1 and TRBJ2-3, with TRBD2 matching 14 bases. TRBV23-1 is annotated as an ORF whose role is uncertain. The trim removed 0 bases at V and 3 bases at J, leaving 17 bases unmatched. CDR3 length equals 22 residues. The CDR3 region is CASSQSPISTSGRAIQTDTQYF. The CDR3 DNA is TGCGCCAGCAGTCAATCCCCAATCTCGACTAGCGGGAGGGCCATTCAAACAGATACGCAGTATTTT.

This clone was recorded only once. This chain connects TRBV6-4 to TRBJ2-1; D possibly uses TRBD1 or TRBD2 (7 bases each). The V and J ends lost 6 bases and 7 bases respectively, with 13 bases between them. Germline CDR1 reads MRHNA; CDR2 reads SNTAGT. This CDR3 is 13 amino acids long. CDR3 loop: CASSDREGNEQFF. The DNA for the CDR3 is TGTGCCAGCAGCGACAGGGAGGGAAATGAGCAGTTCTTC.